Following are 24 T cell receptor beta chains from one sample sequenced in a study of blood T cell repertoires in COVID-19. The method was immunoSEQ multiplex PCR; TCRdb's version includes in-frame clones alone and lacks a portion of them. The table has about 180,000 clones, 70% to 80% seen once. The sequenced sample consisted of PBMCs or T cells enriched from blood (not recorded which). Receptor source: a woman aged 50 to 65 who had recovered from COVID-19.

The chain is built from TRBV7-6 and TRBJ2-2, with 7 bases lining up with TRBD1. Trimming cost V 3 bases and J 4 bases; bases outside gene matches: 8. This CDR3 has 16 residues. Germline values: CDR1 SGHVS, CDR2 FNYEAQ. This CDR3 is CASSFAQGEVTGELFF. The CDR3 region has the DNA TGTGCCAGCAGCTTTGCCCAGGGGGAAGTCACCGGGGAGCTGTTTTTT.

The chain employs TRBV19 and TRBJ1-1; TRBD1 aligns across 8 bases. The CDR3 has 15 residues. V shed 6 bases, J shed 9 bases, and the junction held 15 bases outside the gene matches. Germline loops: CDR1 LNHDA, CDR2 SQIVND (reference sequence). CDR3 sequence reads: CASSTDRGEVSKAFF. The CDR3 DNA follows: TGTGCCAGTAGCACCGACAGGGGAGAAGTGTCTAAAGCTTTCTTT. The full variable domain, its missing parts supplied by reference TRBV19 and TRBJ1-1, is DGGITQSPKYLFRKEGQNVTLSCEQNLNHDAMYWYRQDPGQGLRLIYYSQIVNDFQKGDIAEGYSVSREKKESFPLTVTSAQKNPTAFYLCASSTDRGEVSKAFFGQGTRLTVV.

The J gene is TRBJ2-1, the V gene TRBV19; D is possibly TRBD1 (6 bases). CDR1 and CDR2 from the germline V gene are LNHDA and SQIVND (reference sequence). The ends were cut back, 7 bases at V and 5 bases at J, with 9 bases in the middle. This CDR3 contains 12 residues. CDR3 sequence: CASKRGNNEQFF. The CDR3 region has the DNA TGTGCCAGTAAGAGGGGGAACAATGAGCAGTTCTTC.

The genes are TRBV18 and TRBJ2-7; 7 nucleotides agree with TRBD1. V was pared by 6 bases and J by 0 bases, with 5 bases of the junction left unmatched. The CDR3 loop spans 14 amino acids. Germline CDR1 and CDR2: KGHSH and LQKENI. The DNA of the CDR3 is TGTGCCAGCTCCGGACAGGAGAGCTCCTACGAGCAGTACTTC. The encoded protein is CASSGQESSYEQYF.

This clone came up a few times. The chain recombines TRBV18 with TRBJ1-2; D remains unclear. Germline V gives CDR1 KGHSH, CDR2 LQKENI. The V gene lost 2 bases and the J gene lost 4 bases, with 14 bases spanning the gap. CDR3 size: 15 residues. The DNA for the CDR3 is TGTGCCAGCTCACCAGGAGCAGATGGAGCCTATGGCTACACCTTC. The encoded protein is CASSPGADGAYGYTF.

V usage is TRBV27 and J usage is TRBJ2-7; 7 nucleotides align to TRBD1. Germline V gene data show CDR1 as MNHEY and CDR2 as SMNVEV (reference sequence). The CDR3 has 14 residues. V lost 3 bases to trimming and J lost 7 bases; unmatched junction nucleotides: 9. In DNA, the CDR3 is TGTGCCAGCAGTTTCCTCACAGGGGCCCGTGAGCAGTACTTC. It is translated as CASSFLTGAREQYF.

This chain joins TRBV13 and TRBJ2-3; 7 positions match TRBD2. V was clipped by 6 bases and J by 4 bases; unmatched bases: 19. Germline V gene data show CDR1 as PRHDT and CDR2 as FYEKMQ (reference sequence). The CDR3 is made up of 18 amino acids. The CDR3: CASSPNAGGIRGADTQYF. The CDR3 coding sequence is TGTGCCAGCAGTCCGAATGCGGGCGGGATCCGGGGGGCAGATACGCAGTATTTT.

The gene calls are TRBV2 and TRBJ1-2; D might be TRBD1 (6 bases). V was shortened by 1 base and J by 5 bases, with 14 bases between the two germline ends. The germline CDR1 and CDR2 sequences are SNHLY and FYNNEI. The CDR3 sequence is 15 residues long. CDR3 residues: CASSEVPGADYGYTF. CDR3 sequence (DNA): TGTGCCAGCAGTGAAGTACCAGGGGCAGATTATGGCTACACCTTC.

The chain has TRBV5-1 and TRBJ2-1; 7 nucleotides agree with TRBD2. Germline CDR1 and CDR2: SGHRS and YFSETQ. CDR3 length equals 16 residues. Losses at the gene ends were 7 bases for V and 0 bases for J; bases not matched to a gene: 10. CDR3 sequence reads: CASGASGKGSYNEQFF. CDR3 DNA sequence: TGCGCCAGCGGTGCTAGCGGAAAAGGCTCCTACAATGAGCAGTTCTTC.

The rearrangement joins TRBV4-1 to TRBJ1-2; D unclear. CDR3 length: 14 residues. V dropped 1 base and J dropped 8 bases, with 14 bases sitting between them. Germline assignment: CDR1 MGHRA and CDR2 YSYEKL. CDR3 residues: CASSQALELRGYTF. The CDR3 region has the DNA TGCGCCAGCAGCCAAGCCCTTGAGCTGAGGGGCTACACCTTC.

The chain carries TRBV7-3 and TRBJ2-2; 11 bases map to TRBD1. V dropped 3 bases and J dropped 6; count of bases not matched to a gene: 6. Germline values: CDR1 SGHTA, CDR2 FQGTGA. This CDR3 is 16 amino acids long. The chain's CDR3 is CASSFSGTGGSGELFF. In DNA form, the CDR3 reads TGTGCCAGCAGCTTCTCCGGGACAGGGGGTTCCGGGGAGCTGTTTTTT.

This sequence joins TRBV27 and TRBJ1-4; 9 bases match TRBD1. This CDR3 is 18 amino acids long. CDR1 and CDR2 from the germline V gene are MNHEY and SMNVEV (reference sequence). V dropped 1 base and J dropped 3; count of bases not matched to a gene: 9. The CDR3 here is CASSLFGTGSQANEKLFF. The DNA for the CDR3 is TGTGCCAGCAGTTTATTCGGGACAGGGTCACAGGCTAATGAAAAACTGTTTTTT.

V gene TRBV3-1 (or the pseudogene TRBV3-2) combines with J gene TRBJ1-5; 9 bases fit TRBD1. Germline trimming cut 4 bases from V and 6 bases from J; bases unmatched to any gene: 10. Germline lookup yields CDR1 LGHDT and CDR2 YNNKEL (reference sequence). The length of the CDR3 is 16 residues. CDR3: CASSPKETGGVQPQHF. The CDR3 DNA reads TGTGCCAGCAGCCCCAAGGAGACAGGGGGTGTTCAGCCCCAGCATTTT.

The genes are TRBV7-8 and TRBJ1-2, with D maybe TRBD1 (6 bases). The CDR3 totals 18 residues. Between the trimmed V and J ends, which lost 3 bases and 4 bases, there was a span of 24 bases. Looked up from germline, CDR1 is SGHVS and CDR2 is FQNEAQ. CDR3 DNA sequence: TGTGCCAGCAGCTTTAGATCTTTGGCAGGGGATCATGTCTATGGCTACACCTTC. Translation gives CASSFRSLAGDHVYGYTF.

The V gene is TRBV19, the J gene TRBJ1-4; no definite D call. The CDR3 sequence is 13 residues long. V was shortened by 5 bases and J by 10 bases, with 14 bases between the two germline ends. CDR1 is LNHDA, CDR2 SQIVND, per germline (reference sequence). CDR3 region: CASSAITLSKLFF. In DNA form, the CDR3 reads TGTGCCAGTAGTGCCATAACTCTTTCAAAACTGTTTTTT.

The chain is built from TRBV2 and TRBJ2-7; TRBD2 aligns across 7 bases. The CDR3 is 15 residues long. V lost 4 bases to trimming and J lost 5 bases; unmatched junction nucleotides: 11. Germline V lookup: CDR1 SNHLY, CDR2 FYNNEI. This CDR3 is CASSAGGFSLDEQYF. In DNA, the CDR3 is TGTGCCAGCAGTGCGGGGGGTTTCTCCCTTGACGAGCAGTACTTC.

The rearrangement uses TRBV6-5 and TRBJ2-3; 8 nucleotides match TRBD1. From germline, CDR1 is MNHEY and CDR2 SVGAGI. The CDR3 contains 14 residues. The trim removed 8 bases at V and 3 bases at J, leaving 7 bases unmatched. CDR3 in amino acids: CASEPGQGTDTQYF. The CDR3 DNA reads TGTGCCAGCGAACCTGGACAGGGAACAGATACGCAGTATTTT.

The chain is built from TRBV7-2 and TRBJ1-6; maybe TRBD1 (6 bases). CDR1 and CDR2 from the germline V gene are SGHTA and FQGNSA. The V end lost 5 bases, the J end lost 4 bases, and 9 bases lay between the germline ends. This CDR3 has 14 amino acids. The CDR3 protein is CASSPGQYNSPLHF. In DNA form, the CDR3 reads TGTGCCAGCAGCCCCGGACAGTATAATTCACCCCTCCACTTT. Together with reference TRBV7-2 and TRBJ1-6, the CDR3 gives the full variable domain: GAGVSQSPSNKVTEKGKDVELRCDPISGHTALYWYRQSLGQGLEFLIYFQGNSAPDKSGLPSDRFSAERTGGSVSTLTIQRTQQEDSAVYLCASSPGQYNSPLHFGNGTRLTVT.

The chain employs TRBV7-8 and TRBJ2-6, with D hard to call. Germline CDR1 reads SGHVS; CDR2 reads FQNEAQ. The V end was cut by 0 bases, the J end by 5 bases, with 5 bases between. CDR3 length: 14 amino acids. The CDR3 here is CASSLAWRANVLTF. CDR3 sequence (DNA): TGTGCCAGCAGCTTAGCTTGGCGGGCCAACGTCCTGACTTTC.

The genes are TRBV24-1 and TRBJ1-2, with unresolved D. Germline assignment: CDR1 KGHDR and CDR2 SFDVKD. The CDR3 contains 14 residues. V was clipped by 0 bases and J by 2 bases, with 6 bases between them. CDR3 amino acids: CATSDLAVNYGYTF. CDR3 DNA: TGTGCCACCAGTGATTTGGCAGTAAACTATGGCTACACCTTC.

Comment on this clone: Other DNA sequences from this sample encode an identical CDR3 as well. The CDR3 nucleotides read TGTGCCAGCAGCCTGACAGGTGGAAGCACTGAAGCTTTCTTT. This gives the protein CASSLTGGSTEAFF. V gene TRBV3-1 (or the pseudogene TRBV3-2) combines with J gene TRBJ1-1; weak D call: TRBD1 (6 bases). Germline V gives CDR1 LGHDT, CDR2 YNNKEL (reference sequence). The CDR3 is 14 residues long. V gave up 4 bases and J gave up 4 bases, with 13 bases separating them.

The V and J genes are TRBV6-6 and TRBJ1-2, with D tentatively TRBD1 (6 bases). Deletions cut 0 bases from V and 8 bases from J, with 10 bases between. The CDR3 is made up of 13 amino acids. Germline V lookup: CDR1 MNHNY, CDR2 SVGAGI (reference sequence). CDR3 loop: CASSYSGGQGYTF. In nucleotides, the CDR3 is TGTGCCAGCAGTTACTCCGGGGGGCAGGGCTACACCTTC.

The chain uses TRBV10-3 and TRBJ1-5, with 12 bases identical to TRBD1. The germline CDR1 and CDR2 sequences are ENHRY and SYGVKD. CDR3 length: 16 residues. Unmatched junction bases numbered 6, after V lost 4 bases and J lost 5 bases. The DNA of the CDR3 is TGTGCCATCAGTGGGGGACAGGGGGCTAACCATCAGCCCCAGCATTTT. Protein sequence: CAISGGQGANHQPQHF.

The V call is TRBV23-1, the J call TRBJ1-4, with TRBD1 identical over 7 bases. TRBV23-1 carries the ORF label, with uncertain function. V was clipped by 3 bases and J by 10 bases; unmatched bases: 14. This CDR3 contains 16 residues. CDR3 bases: TGCGCCAGCAGTCACAAACTTGGACAGGCCTCGGGAAAACTGTTTTTT. Translation: CASSHKLGQASGKLFF.